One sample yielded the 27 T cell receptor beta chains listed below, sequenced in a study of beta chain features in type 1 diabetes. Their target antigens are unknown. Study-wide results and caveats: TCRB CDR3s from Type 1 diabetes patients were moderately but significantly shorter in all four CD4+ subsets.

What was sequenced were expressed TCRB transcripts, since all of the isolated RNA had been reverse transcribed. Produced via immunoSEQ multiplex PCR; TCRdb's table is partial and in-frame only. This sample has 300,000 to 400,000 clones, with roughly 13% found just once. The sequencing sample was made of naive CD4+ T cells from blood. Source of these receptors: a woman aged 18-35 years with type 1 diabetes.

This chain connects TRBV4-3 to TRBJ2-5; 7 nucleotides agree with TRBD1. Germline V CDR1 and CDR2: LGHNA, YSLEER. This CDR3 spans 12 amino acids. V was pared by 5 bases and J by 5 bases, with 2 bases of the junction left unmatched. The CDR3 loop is CASSSRGETQYF. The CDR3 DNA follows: TGCGCCAGCAGCTCCAGGGGGGAGACCCAGTACTTC.

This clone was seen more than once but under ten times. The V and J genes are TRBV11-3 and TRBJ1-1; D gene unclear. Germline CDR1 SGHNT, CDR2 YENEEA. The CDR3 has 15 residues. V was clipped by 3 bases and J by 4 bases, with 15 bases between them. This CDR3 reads CASSFRGSPATEAFF. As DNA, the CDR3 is TGTGCCAGCAGCTTTCGGGGATCCCCGGCCACTGAAGCTTTCTTT. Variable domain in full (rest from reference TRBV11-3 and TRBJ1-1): EAGVVQSPRYKIIEKKQPVAFWCNPISGHNTLYWYLQNLGQGPELLIRYENEEAVDDSQLPKDRFSAERLKGVDSTLKIQPAELGDSAVYLCASSFRGSPATEAFFGQGTRLTVV.

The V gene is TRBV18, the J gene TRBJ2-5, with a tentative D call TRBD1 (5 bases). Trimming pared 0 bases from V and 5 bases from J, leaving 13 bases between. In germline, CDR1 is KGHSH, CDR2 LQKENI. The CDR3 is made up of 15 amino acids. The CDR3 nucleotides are TGTGCCAGCTCACCACCGGGGCAGTATGGGGAGACCCAGTACTTC. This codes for CASSPPGQYGETQYF.

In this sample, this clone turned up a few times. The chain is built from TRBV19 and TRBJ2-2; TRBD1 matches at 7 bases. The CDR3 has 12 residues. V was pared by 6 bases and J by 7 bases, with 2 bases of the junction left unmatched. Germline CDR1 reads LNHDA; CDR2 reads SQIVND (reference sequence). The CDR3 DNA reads TGTGCCAGTAGCACAGGGGACGGGGAGCTGTTTTTT. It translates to CASSTGDGELFF.

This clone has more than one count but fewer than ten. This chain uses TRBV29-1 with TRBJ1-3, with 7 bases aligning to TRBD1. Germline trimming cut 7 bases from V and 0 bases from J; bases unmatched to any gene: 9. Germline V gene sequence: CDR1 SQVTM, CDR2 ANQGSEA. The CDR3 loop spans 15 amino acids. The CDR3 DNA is TGCAGCGCTAGACAGGGAGCCTCCTCTGGAAACACCATATATTTT. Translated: CSARQGASSGNTIYF. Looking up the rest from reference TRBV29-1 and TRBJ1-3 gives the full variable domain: SAVISQKPSRDICQRGTSLTIQCQVDSQVTMMFWYRQQPGQSLTLIATANQGSEATYESGFVIDKFPISRPNLTFSTLTVSNMSPEDSSIYLCSARQGASSGNTIYFGEGSWLTVV.

The CDR3 protein is CASSFRGTSGRNEQFF. In nucleotides, the CDR3 is TGTGCCAGCAGTTTCCGCGGGACTAGCGGACGGAATGAGCAGTTCTTC. The V and J genes are TRBV13 and TRBJ2-1, with TRBD2 matching over 11 bases. The CDR3 sequence is 16 residues long. V was clipped by 6 bases and J by 7 bases; unmatched bases: 11. In germline, CDR1 is PRHDT, CDR2 FYEKMQ (reference sequence).

CDR3: CASSFLAGTVRGTEAFF. CDR3 in DNA: TGCGCCAGCAGCTTCCTCGCCGGGACCGTGAGGGGGACTGAAGCTTTCTTT. The chain recombines TRBV5-1 with TRBJ1-1, with D maybe TRBD1 (6 bases). V was pared by 2 bases and J by 5 bases, with 22 bases between. Germline V lookup: CDR1 SGHRS, CDR2 YFSETQ. The CDR3 runs to 17 residues.

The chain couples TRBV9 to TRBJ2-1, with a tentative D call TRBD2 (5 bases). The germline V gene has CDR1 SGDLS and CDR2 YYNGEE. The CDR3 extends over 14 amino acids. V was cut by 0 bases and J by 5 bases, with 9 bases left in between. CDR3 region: CASSVASGNNEQFF. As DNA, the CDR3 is TGTGCCAGCAGCGTAGCCAGCGGCAACAATGAGCAGTTCTTC.

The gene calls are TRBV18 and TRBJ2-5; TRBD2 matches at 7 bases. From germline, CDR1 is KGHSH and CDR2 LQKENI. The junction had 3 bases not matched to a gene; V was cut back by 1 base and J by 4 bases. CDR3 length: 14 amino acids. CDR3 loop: CASSPQREGETQYF. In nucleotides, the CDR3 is TGTGCCAGCTCACCACAGCGGGAAGGAGAGACCCAGTACTTC.

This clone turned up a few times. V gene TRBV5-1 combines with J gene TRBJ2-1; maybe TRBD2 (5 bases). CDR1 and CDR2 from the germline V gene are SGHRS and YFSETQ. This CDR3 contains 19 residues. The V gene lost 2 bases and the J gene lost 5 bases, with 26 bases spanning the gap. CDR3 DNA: TGCGCCAGCAGCTTCACTGGACGGCCCCGGGGTGGCGGACACAATGAGCAGTTCTTC. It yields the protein CASSFTGRPRGGGHNEQFF.

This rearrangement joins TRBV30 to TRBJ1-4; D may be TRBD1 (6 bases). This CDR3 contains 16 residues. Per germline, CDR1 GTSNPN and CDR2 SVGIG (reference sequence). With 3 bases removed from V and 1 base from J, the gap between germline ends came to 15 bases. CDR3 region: CAWRTGTPITNEKLFF. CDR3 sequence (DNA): TGTGCCTGGAGGACAGGAACGCCGATAACTAATGAAAAACTGTTTTTT. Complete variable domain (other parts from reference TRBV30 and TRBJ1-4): SQTIHQWPATLVQPVGSPLSLECTVEGTSNPNLYWYRQAAGRGLQLLFYSVGIGQISSEVPQNLSASRPQDRQFILSSKKLLLSDSGFYLCAWRTGTPITNEKLFFGSGTQLSVL.

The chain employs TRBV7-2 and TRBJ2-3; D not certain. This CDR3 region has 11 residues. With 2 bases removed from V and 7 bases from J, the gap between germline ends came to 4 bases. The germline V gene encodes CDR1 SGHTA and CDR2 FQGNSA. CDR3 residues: CASSLQNTQYF. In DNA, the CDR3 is TGTGCCAGCAGCTTACAAAATACGCAGTATTTT.

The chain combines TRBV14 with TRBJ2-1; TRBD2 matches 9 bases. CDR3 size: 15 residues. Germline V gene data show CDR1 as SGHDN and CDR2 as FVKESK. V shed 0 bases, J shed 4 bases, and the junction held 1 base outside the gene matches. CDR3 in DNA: TGTGCCAGCAGCCAAGAGCTAGCGGGATACAATGAGCAGTTCTTC. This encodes CASSQELAGYNEQFF. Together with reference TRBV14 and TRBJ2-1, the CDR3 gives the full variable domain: EAGVTQFPSHSVIEKGQTVTLRCDPISGHDNLYWYRRVMGKEIKFLLHFVKESKQDESGMPNNRFLAERTGGTYSTLKVQPAELEDSGVYFCASSQELAGYNEQFFGPGTRLTVL.

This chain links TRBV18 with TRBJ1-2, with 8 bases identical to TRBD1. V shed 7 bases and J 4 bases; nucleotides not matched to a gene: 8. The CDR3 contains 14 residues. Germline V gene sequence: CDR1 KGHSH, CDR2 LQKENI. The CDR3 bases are TGTGCCAGCTTCTTCGGGCAGGGGGCCTATGGCTACACCTTC. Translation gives CASFFGQGAYGYTF.

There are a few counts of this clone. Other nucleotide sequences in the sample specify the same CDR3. The chain's CDR3 is CASSFRVNTEAFF. CDR3 DNA sequence: TGTGCCAGCAGCTTCAGGGTTAACACTGAAGCTTTCTTT. This chain links TRBV7-2 with TRBJ1-1; possibly TRBD1 for D (5 bases). The V end lost 3 bases, the J end lost 2 bases, and 7 bases lay between the germline ends. Per germline, CDR1 SGHTA and CDR2 FQGNSA. This CDR3 contains 13 residues.

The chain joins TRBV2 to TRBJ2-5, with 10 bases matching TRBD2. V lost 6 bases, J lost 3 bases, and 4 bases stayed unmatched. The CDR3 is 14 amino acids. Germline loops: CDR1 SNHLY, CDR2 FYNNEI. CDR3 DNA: TGTGCCAGCAGGACCGGGACTAGCGAAGAGACCCAGTACTTC. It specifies CASRTGTSEETQYF.

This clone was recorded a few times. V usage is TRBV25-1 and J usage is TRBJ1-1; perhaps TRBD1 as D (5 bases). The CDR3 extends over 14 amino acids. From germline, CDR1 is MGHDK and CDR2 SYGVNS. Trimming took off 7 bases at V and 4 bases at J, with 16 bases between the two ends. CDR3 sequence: CASTAQGGITEAFF. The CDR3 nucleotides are TGTGCCAGCACCGCCCAGGGAGGGATCACTGAAGCTTTCTTT.

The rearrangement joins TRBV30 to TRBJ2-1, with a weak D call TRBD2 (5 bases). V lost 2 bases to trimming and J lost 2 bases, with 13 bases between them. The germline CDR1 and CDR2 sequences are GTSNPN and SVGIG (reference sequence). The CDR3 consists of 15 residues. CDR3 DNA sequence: TGTGCCTGGAGTATACTAGGGCACACCTACAATGAGCAGTTCTTC. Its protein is CAWSILGHTYNEQFF.

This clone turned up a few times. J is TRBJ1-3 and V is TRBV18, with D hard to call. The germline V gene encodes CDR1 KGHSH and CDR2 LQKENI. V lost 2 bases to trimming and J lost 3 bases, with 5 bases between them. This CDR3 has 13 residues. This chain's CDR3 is CASSPADGNTIYF. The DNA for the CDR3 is TGTGCCAGCTCACCAGCGGATGGAAACACCATATATTTT.

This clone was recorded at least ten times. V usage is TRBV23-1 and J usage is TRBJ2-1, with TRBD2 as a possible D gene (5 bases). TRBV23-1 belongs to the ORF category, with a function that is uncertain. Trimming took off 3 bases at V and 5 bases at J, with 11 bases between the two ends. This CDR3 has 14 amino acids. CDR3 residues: CASSHGEKDNEQFF. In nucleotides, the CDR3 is TGCGCCAGCAGTCACGGGGAGAAGGACAATGAGCAGTTCTTC.

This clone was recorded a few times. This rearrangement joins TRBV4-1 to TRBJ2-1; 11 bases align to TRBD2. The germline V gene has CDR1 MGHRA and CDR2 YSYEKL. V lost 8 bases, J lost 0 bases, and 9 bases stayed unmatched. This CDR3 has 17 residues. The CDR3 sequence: CASRALAGGDSYNEQFF. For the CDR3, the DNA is TGCGCCAGCCGAGCCTTAGCGGGAGGGGACTCCTACAATGAGCAGTTCTTC.

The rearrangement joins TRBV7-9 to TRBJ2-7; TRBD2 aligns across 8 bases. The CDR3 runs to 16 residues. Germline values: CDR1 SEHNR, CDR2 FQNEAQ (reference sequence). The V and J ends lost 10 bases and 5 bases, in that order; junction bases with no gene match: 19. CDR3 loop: CATFLTGGLSGNEQYV. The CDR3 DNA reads TGTGCCACCTTCCTGACGGGGGGGTTATCGGGAAACGAGCAGTACGTC.

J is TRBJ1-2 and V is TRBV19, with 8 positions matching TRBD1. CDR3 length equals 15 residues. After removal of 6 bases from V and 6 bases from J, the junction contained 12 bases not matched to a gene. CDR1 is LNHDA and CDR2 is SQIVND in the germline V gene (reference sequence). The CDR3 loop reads CASRPDRGRYNGYTF. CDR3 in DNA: TGTGCCAGTAGGCCAGACAGGGGACGCTATAATGGCTACACCTTC.

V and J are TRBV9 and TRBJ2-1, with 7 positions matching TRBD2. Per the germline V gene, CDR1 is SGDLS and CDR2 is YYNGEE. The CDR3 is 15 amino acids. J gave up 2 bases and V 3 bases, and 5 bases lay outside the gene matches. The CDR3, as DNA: TGTGCCAGCAGCGGGCTAGCGGAACCCTACAATGAGCAGTTCTTC. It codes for CASSGLAEPYNEQFF.

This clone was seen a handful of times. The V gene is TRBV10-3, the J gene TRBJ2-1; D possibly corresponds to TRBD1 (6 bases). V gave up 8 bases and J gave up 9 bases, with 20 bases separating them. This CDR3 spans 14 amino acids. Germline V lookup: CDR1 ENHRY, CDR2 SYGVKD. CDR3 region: CAISLGTYTIEQFF. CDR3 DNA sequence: TGTGCCATCTCCCTAGGGACATACACAATTGAGCAGTTCTTC.

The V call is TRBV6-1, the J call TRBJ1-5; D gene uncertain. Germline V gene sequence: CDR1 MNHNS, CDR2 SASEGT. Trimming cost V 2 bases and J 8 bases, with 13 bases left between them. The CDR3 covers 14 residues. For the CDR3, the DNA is TGTGCCAGCAGTGAACAGGTTTTGGTTAAGCCCCAGCATTTT. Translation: CASSEQVLVKPQHF.

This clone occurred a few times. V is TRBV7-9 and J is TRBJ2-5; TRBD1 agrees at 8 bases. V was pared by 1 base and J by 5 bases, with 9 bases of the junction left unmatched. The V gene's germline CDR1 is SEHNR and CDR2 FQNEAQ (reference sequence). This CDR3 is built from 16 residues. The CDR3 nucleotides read TGTGCCAGCAGCTTAGGGAGGACAGGGCCAGTGGAGACCCAGTACTTC. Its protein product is CASSLGRTGPVETQYF.